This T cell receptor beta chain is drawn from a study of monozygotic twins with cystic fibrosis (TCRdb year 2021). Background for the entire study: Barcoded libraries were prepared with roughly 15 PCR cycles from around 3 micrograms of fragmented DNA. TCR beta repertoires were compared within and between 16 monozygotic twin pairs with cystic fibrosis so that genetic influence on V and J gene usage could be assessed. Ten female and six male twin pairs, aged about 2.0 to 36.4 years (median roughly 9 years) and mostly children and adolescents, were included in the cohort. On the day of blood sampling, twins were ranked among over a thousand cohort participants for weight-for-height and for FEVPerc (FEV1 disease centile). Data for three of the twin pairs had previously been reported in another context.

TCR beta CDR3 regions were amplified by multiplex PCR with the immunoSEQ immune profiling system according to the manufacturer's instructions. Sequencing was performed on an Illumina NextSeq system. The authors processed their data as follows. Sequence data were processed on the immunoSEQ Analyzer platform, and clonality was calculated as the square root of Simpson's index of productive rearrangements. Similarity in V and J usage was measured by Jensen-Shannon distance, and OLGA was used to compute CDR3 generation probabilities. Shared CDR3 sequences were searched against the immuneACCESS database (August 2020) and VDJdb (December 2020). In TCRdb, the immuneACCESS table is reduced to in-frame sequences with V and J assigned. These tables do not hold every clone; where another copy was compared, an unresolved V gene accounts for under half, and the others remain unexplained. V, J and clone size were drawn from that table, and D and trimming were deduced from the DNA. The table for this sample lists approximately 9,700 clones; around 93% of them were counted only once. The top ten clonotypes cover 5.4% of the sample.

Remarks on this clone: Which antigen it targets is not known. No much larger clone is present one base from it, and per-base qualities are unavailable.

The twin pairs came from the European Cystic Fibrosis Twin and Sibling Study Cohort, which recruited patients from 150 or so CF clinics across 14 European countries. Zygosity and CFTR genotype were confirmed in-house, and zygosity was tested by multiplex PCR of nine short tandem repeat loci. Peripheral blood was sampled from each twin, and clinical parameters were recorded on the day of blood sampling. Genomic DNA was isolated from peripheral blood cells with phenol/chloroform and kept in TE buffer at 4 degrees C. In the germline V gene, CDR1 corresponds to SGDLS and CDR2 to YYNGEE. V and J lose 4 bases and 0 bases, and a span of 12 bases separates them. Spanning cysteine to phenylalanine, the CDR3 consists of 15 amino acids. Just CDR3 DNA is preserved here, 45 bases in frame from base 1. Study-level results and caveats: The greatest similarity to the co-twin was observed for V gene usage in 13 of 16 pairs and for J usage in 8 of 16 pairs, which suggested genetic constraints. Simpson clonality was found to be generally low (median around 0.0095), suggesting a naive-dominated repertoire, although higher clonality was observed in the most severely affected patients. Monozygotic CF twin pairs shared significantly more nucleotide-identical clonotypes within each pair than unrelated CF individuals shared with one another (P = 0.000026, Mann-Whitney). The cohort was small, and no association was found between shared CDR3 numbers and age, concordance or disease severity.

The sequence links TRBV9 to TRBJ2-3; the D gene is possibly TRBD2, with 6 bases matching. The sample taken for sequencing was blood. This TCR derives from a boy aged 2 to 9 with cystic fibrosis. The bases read TGTGCCAGCAGCATGTCCGGGACTAGCACAGATACGCAGTATTTT. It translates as CASSMSGTSTDTQYF.